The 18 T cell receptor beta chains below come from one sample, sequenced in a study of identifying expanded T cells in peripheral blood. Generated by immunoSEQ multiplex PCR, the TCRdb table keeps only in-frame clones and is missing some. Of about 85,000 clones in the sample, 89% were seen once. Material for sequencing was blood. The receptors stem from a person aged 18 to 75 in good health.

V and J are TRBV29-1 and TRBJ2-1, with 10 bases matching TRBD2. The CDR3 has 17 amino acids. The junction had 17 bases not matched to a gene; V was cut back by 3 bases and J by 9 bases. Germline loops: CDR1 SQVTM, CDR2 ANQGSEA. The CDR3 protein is CSVDSSTSGVIVGEQFF. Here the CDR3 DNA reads TGCAGCGTTGATAGTTCCACTAGCGGGGTAATCGTGGGTGAGCAGTTCTTC.

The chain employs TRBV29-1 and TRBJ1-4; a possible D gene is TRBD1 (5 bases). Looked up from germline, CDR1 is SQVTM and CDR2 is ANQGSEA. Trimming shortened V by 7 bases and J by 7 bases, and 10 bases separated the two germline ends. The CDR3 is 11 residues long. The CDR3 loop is CSGRRGEKLFF. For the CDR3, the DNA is TGCAGCGGTCGGAGGGGTGAAAAACTGTTTTTT.

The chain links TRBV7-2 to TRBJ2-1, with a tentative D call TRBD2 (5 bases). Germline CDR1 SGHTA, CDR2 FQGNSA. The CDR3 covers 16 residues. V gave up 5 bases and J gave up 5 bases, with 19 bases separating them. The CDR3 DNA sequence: TGTGCCAGCAGCCGGCGGGTCGGCACGGAAAACAATGAGCAGTTCTTC. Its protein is CASSRRVGTENNEQFF.

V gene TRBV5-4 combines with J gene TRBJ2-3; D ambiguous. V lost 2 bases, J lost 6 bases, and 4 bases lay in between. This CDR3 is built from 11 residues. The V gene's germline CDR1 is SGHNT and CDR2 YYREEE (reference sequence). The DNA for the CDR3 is TGTGCCAGCAGCTTTGGGGATACGCAGTATTTT. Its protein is CASSFGDTQYF.

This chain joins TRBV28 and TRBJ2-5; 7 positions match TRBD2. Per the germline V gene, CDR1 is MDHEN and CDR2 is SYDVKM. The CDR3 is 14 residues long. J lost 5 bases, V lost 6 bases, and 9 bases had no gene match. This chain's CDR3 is CASSPGGGGETQYF. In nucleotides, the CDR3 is TGTGCCAGCAGCCCCGGCGGGGGTGGGGAGACCCAGTACTTC.

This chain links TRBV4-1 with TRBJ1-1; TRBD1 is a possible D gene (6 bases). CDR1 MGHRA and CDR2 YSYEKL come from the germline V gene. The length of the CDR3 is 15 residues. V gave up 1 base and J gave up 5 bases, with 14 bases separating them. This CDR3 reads CASSQASGRGTEAFF. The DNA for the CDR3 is TGCGCCAGCAGCCAAGCCTCAGGGAGGGGGACTGAAGCTTTCTTT.

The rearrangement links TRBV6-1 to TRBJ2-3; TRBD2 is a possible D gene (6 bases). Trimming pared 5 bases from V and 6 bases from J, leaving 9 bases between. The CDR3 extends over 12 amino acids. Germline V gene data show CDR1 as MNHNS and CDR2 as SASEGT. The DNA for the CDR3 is TGTGCCAGCAGTCCGGAGGGGGATACGCAGTATTTT. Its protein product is CASSPEGDTQYF.

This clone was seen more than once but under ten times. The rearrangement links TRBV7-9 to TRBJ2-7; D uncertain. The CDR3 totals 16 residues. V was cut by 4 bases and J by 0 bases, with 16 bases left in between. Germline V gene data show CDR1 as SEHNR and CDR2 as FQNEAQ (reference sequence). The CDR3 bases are TGTGCCAGCAGCTCCAGACTTCAGGCAGCCTCCTACGAGCAGTACTTC. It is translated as CASSSRLQAASYEQYF.

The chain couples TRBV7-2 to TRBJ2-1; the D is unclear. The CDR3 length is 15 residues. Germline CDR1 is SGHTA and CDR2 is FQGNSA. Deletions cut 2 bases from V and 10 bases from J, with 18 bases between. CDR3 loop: CASSLSTYPGAEQFF. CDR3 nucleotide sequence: TGTGCCAGCAGCTTAAGTACTTACCCCGGTGCGGAGCAGTTCTTC.

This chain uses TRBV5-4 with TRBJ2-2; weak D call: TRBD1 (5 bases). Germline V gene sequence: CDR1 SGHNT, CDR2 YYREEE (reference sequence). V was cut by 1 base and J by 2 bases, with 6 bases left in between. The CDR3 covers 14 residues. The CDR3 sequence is CASSLRGNTGELFF. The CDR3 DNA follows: TGTGCCAGCAGCTTGAGGGGCAACACCGGGGAGCTGTTTTTT.

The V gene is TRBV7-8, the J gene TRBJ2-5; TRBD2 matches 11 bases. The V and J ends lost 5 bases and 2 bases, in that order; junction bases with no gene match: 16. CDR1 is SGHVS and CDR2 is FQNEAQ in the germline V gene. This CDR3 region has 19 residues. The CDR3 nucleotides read TGTGCCAGCAGCACAGTGGTCGGGGGGGGACTAGCGGATCAAGAGACCCAGTACTTC. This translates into CASSTVVGGGLADQETQYF.

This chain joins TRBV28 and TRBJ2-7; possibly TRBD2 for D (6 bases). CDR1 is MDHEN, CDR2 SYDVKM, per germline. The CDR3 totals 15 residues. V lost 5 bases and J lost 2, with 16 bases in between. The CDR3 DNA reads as TGTGCCAGCAGTCCTCGGGGCAGGGAGGCCTACGAGCAGTACTTC. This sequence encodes CASSPRGREAYEQYF.

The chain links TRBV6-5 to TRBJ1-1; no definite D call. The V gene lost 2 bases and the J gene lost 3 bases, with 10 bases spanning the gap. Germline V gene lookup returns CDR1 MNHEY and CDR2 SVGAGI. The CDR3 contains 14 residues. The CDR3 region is CASSYGRLDTEAFF. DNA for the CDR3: TGTGCCAGCAGTTACGGACGGTTGGACACTGAAGCTTTCTTT.

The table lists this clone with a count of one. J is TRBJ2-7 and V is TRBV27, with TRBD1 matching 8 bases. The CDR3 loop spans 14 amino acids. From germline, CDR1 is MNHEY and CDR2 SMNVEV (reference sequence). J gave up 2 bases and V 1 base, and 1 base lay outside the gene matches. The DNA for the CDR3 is TGTGCCAGCAGTTTATGGACAGGGCCCTACGAGCAGTACTTC. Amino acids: CASSLWTGPYEQYF.

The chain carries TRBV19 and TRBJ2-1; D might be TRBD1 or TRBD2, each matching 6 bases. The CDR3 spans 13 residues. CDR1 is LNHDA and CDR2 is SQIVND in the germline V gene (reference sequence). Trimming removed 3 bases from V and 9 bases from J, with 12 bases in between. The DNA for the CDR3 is TGTGCCAGTAGTATTAAGGGGGGCAGTGAGCAGTTCTTC. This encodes CASSIKGGSEQFF.

The CDR3 DNA sequence: TGTGCCAGCAGCTCGGGACACTCGAACACCGGGGAGCTGTTTTTT. Its protein is CASSSGHSNTGELFF. The chain carries TRBV7-9 and TRBJ2-2, with D possibly matching TRBD1 (6 bases). Germline lookup yields CDR1 SEHNR and CDR2 FQNEAQ (reference sequence). CDR3 length: 15 residues. Trimming shortened V by 4 bases and J by 0 bases, and 9 bases separated the two germline ends.

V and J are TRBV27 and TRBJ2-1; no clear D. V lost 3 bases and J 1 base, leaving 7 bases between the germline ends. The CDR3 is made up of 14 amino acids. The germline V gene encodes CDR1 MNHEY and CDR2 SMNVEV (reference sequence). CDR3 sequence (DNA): TGTGCCAGCAGTTTTTACGGGTCCTACAATGAGCAGTTCTTC. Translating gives CASSFYGSYNEQFF.

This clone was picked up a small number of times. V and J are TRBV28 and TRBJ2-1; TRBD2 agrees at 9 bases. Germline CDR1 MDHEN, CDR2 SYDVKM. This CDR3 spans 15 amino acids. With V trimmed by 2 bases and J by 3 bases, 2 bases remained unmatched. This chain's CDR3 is CASSLVAGVYNEQFF. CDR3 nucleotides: TGTGCCAGCAGTTTAGTAGCGGGGGTCTACAATGAGCAGTTCTTC.